One and the same sample provided the 28 T cell receptor beta chains below, sequenced in a study of response to subunit inactivated influenza vaccine (dated by TCRdb to 2016 to 2019). Library preparation was by RT-PCR. Sequencing instrument: Illumina HiSeq 2500. Through fastp at Q25 and MiXCR, TCRdb rebuilt clones from the public reads, retaining in-frame beta chains. One record per CDR3 amino acid sequence lists the most common genes and DNA. Within this sample are approximately 170,000 distinct CDR3 sequences, with 14% of them counted one time only. The leading ten clones occupy under 30% of the sample. Sequenced here: CD8+ T cells sorted from PBMCs, sampled about 5 days after vaccination. The receptors were sampled from a man aged 50 to 60 who received an inactivated influenza vaccine. Donor details come from another sample of the same person, matched by shared clones.

This clonotype was recorded many times. The rearrangement links TRBV12-3 or TRBV12-4 to TRBJ2-5; TRBD2 aligns across 10 bases. The CDR3 is 16 amino acids. V lost 2 bases and J lost 4; bases outside the gene matches: 7. The CDR3: CASSLIPSGSGETQYF. CDR3 DNA sequence: TGTGCCAGCAGTTTAATCCCTAGCGGGAGCGGAGAGACCCAGTACTTC.

The chain combines TRBV5-5 with TRBJ2-3, with D perhaps TRBD1 or TRBD2 (6 bases each). Trimming took off 4 bases at V and 3 bases at J, with 12 bases between the two ends. This CDR3 comprises 14 residues. CDR1 SGHKS and CDR2 YYEKEE come from the germline V gene (reference sequence). The CDR3 DNA sequence: TGTGCCAGCAGCCCCGGGGGCAGGACAGATACGCAGTATTTT. Translated: CASSPGGRTDTQYF.

This clonotype was counted ten times or more. The V gene is TRBV12-3 or TRBV12-4, the J gene TRBJ2-3, with 8 bases matching TRBD1. This CDR3 is built from 14 residues. The junction had 10 bases not matched to a gene; V was cut back by 8 bases and J by 6 bases. This chain's CDR3 is CASRDRTISDTQYF. For the CDR3, the DNA is TGTGCCAGCCGGGACAGGACGATCTCGGATACGCAGTATTTT.

As for this clonotype: One end of the junction varies from germline; a read error may be responsible. The V gene is TRBV7-7, the J gene TRBJ2-1; 7 bases fit TRBD2. Germline CDR1 and CDR2: SSHAT and FNYEAQ (reference sequence). The CDR3 spans 14 residues. The CDR3 here is CASSLEGSGDEQFF. The CDR3 nucleotides read TGTGCTAGCAGCTTAGAAGGCAGCGGGGATGAGCAGTTCTTC.

The chain uses TRBV4-3 and TRBJ1-2, with 7 nucleotides matching TRBD1. Germline V gene lookup returns CDR1 LGHNA and CDR2 YSLEER. V shed 0 bases, J shed 1 base, and the junction held 2 bases outside the gene matches. The CDR3 has 15 amino acids. The CDR3 sequence: CASSQETGNNYGYTF. The CDR3 DNA reads as TGCGCCAGCAGCCAAGAGACAGGGAATAACTATGGCTACACCTTC.

This clonotype was observed once. The V gene is TRBV4-1, the J gene TRBJ2-1, with unresolved D. The CDR3 covers 15 residues. Trimming pared 0 bases from V and 5 bases from J, leaving 11 bases between. Germline V lookup: CDR1 MGHRA, CDR2 YSYEKL. CDR3 protein: CASSQDGSYDNEQFF. As DNA, the CDR3 is TGCGCCAGCAGCCAAGATGGCTCGTATGACAATGAGCAGTTCTTC.

In its sample, this clonotype was seen many times. This chain joins TRBV29-1 and TRBJ2-7, with 9 bases lining up with TRBD1. The CDR3 is 14 amino acids. Germline lookup yields CDR1 SQVTM and CDR2 ANQGSEA. The ends lost 4 bases at V and 1 base at J; junction bases unmatched: 5. The CDR3 protein is CSVVSGTGSYEQYF. CDR3 sequence (DNA): TGCAGCGTTGTGTCCGGGACAGGGTCCTACGAGCAGTACTTC.

This sequence joins TRBV27 and TRBJ2-1, with no clear D. Trimming shortened V by 3 bases and J by 5 bases, and 14 bases separated the two germline ends. CDR1 and CDR2 (germline): MNHEY, SMNVEV (reference sequence). The CDR3 consists of 15 residues. The CDR3 loop reads CASSFSRSNHNEQFF. The CDR3, as DNA: TGTGCCAGCAGTTTCTCCCGATCGAACCACAATGAGCAGTTCTTC.

CDR3 loop: CASRDLDYGYTF. The CDR3 nucleotides are TGTGCCAGCAGAGACCTAGACTATGGCTACACCTTC. The chain is built from TRBV25-1 and TRBJ1-2; D not certain. Germline V gene lookup returns CDR1 MGHDK and CDR2 SYGVNS. The V and J ends lost 6 bases and 3 bases respectively, with 8 bases between them. There are 12 residues in the CDR3.

This chain links TRBV6-5 with TRBJ2-1, with D possibly TRBD2 on 6 matching bases. Germline V lookup: CDR1 MNHEY, CDR2 SVGAGI. This CDR3 comprises 16 residues. V gave up 0 bases and J gave up 4 bases, with 13 bases separating them. The CDR3 coding sequence is TGTGCCAGCAGTTACTCGACGGCGGGGACGTACAATGAGCAGTTCTTC. Its translation: CASSYSTAGTYNEQFF.

The rearrangement links TRBV4-3 to TRBJ1-5; TRBD1 matches 11 bases. Trimming cost V 0 bases and J 0 bases; bases outside gene matches: 4. The CDR3 runs 18 residues. Germline V lookup: CDR1 LGHNA, CDR2 YSLEER. The CDR3 is CASSQDWTGGPSNQPQHF. CDR3 DNA: TGCGCCAGCAGCCAAGACTGGACAGGGGGCCCTAGCAATCAGCCCCAGCATTTT.

This clonotype has a count of ten or more. The chain has TRBV12-3 or TRBV12-4 and TRBJ2-1, with D possibly matching TRBD2 (6 bases). The CDR3 sequence is 13 residues long. The V and J ends lost 2 bases and 6 bases respectively, with 8 bases between them. CDR3 DNA sequence: TGTGCCAGCAGTTTAATCGGGGGCAATGAGCAGTTCTTC. Translated: CASSLIGGNEQFF.

The chain joins TRBV11-2 to TRBJ2-7; tentative D call: TRBD1 (6 bases). The V end lost 5 bases, the J end lost 0 bases, and 14 bases lay between the germline ends. This CDR3 is built from 15 residues. Germline V gene lookup returns CDR1 SGHAT and CDR2 FQNNGV. The CDR3 region has the DNA TGTGCCAGCAGCGTAAGACAGGCTAACTCCTACGAGCAGTACTTC. Protein sequence: CASSVRQANSYEQYF. Drawing the rest from reference TRBV11-2 and TRBJ2-7, the complete variable domain is EAGVAQSPRYKIIEKRQSVAFWCNPISGHATLYWYQQILGQGPKLLIQFQNNGVVDDSQLPKDRFSAERLKGVDSTLKIQPAKLEDSAVYLCASSVRQANSYEQYFGPGTRLTVT.

V gene TRBV15 combines with J gene TRBJ2-1; D is possibly TRBD2 (5 bases). CDR1 and CDR2 from the germline V gene are LNHNV and YYDKDF (reference sequence). The V gene lost 8 bases and the J gene lost 7 bases, with 15 bases spanning the gap. The CDR3 has 13 residues. CDR3 protein: CATQGPTGNEQFF. The CDR3 nucleotides are TGTGCCACCCAAGGGCCCACGGGGAATGAGCAGTTCTTC.

This clonotype has just a few counts. V is TRBV7-9 and J is TRBJ1-2; 8 bases match TRBD1. V was pared by 5 bases and J by 5 bases, with 4 bases of the junction left unmatched. The germline V gene has CDR1 SEHNR and CDR2 FQNEAQ (reference sequence). This CDR3 is 13 amino acids long. The CDR3 DNA reads TGTGCCAGCAGCACGACAGGGGAATATGGCTACACCTTC. Translation gives CASSTTGEYGYTF.

The chain carries TRBV7-9 and TRBJ2-7; tentative D call: TRBD1 (5 bases). Looked up from germline, CDR1 is SEHNR and CDR2 is FQNEAQ (reference sequence). CDR3 size: 17 residues. Trimming pared 5 bases from V and 3 bases from J, leaving 23 bases between. The CDR3 bases are TGTGCCAGCAGCCAACCGCCCCCACCTCAAACAGGCTACGAGCAGTACTTC. This gives the protein CASSQPPPPQTGYEQYF.

This chain joins TRBV28 and TRBJ2-1; TRBD2 matches 7 bases. The ends lost 4 bases at V and 7 bases at J; junction bases unmatched: 13. CDR1 and CDR2 (germline): MDHEN, SYDVKM. This CDR3 region has 16 residues. The CDR3 DNA reads as TGTGCCAGCAGTTCGTATGGCGGGAGTTCGAGTAATGAGCAGTTCTTC. This sequence encodes CASSSYGGSSSNEQFF.

The chain recombines TRBV4-1 with TRBJ1-1, with D perhaps matching TRBD1 (6 bases). V was clipped by 1 base and J by 0 bases, with 12 bases between them. Germline assignment: CDR1 MGHRA and CDR2 YSYEKL. This CDR3 contains 16 residues. The DNA of the CDR3 is TGCGCCAGCAGCCAAGTTGCAGGGGCAATGAACACTGAAGCTTTCTTT. Its protein is CASSQVAGAMNTEAFF.

This clonotype turned up a few times. The V gene is TRBV12-3 or TRBV12-4, the J gene TRBJ1-1; tentative D call: TRBD1 (5 bases). The germline V and J ends were trimmed by 3 bases and 3 bases, with 11 bases remaining between them. This CDR3 region has 14 residues. CDR3 nucleotides: TGTGCCAGCAGTTTGTTCCGGGGGGACACTGAAGCTTTCTTT. Its translation: CASSLFRGDTEAFF.

The chain has TRBV6-1 and TRBJ1-5; D unclear. V was clipped by 2 bases and J by 0 bases, with 11 bases between them. Germline assignment: CDR1 MNHNS and CDR2 SASEGT. The CDR3 runs 16 residues. The CDR3 here is CASSEHGLDSNQPQHF. The CDR3 DNA sequence: TGTGCCAGCAGTGAACATGGACTCGATAGCAATCAGCCCCAGCATTTT.

The chain couples TRBV6-2 or TRBV6-3 to TRBJ2-5; D possibly corresponds to TRBD2 (6 bases). This CDR3 region has 15 residues. Trimming left V 2 bases short and J 0 bases short, with 10 bases between. The germline CDR1 and CDR2 sequences are MNHEY and SVGEGT. The CDR3 sequence is CASSYDLAYQETQYF. The CDR3 region has the DNA TGTGCCAGCAGTTACGACCTAGCGTACCAAGAGACCCAGTACTTC.

This clonotype was recorded a few times. V is TRBV6-1 and J is TRBJ2-6; a weak D match, TRBD2 (7 bases). CDR1 and CDR2 (germline): MNHNS, SASEGT. Deletions cut 9 bases from V and 3 bases from J, with 12 bases between. The CDR3 contains 14 residues. CDR3 nucleotide sequence: TGTGCCAGTAAGGGGGAGGGTGGGGCCAACGTCCTGACTTTC. This sequence encodes CASKGEGGANVLTF.

This clonotype was detected many times. The chain couples TRBV4-1 to TRBJ2-5, with 10 bases identical to TRBD1. The CDR3 contains 15 residues. CDR1 and CDR2 from the germline V gene are MGHRA and YSYEKL. Trimming cost V 3 bases and J 5 bases; bases outside gene matches: 6. The CDR3 coding sequence is TGCGCCAGCAGCCAGCCGGGACAGGGGTACGAGACCCAGTACTTC. Encoded protein: CASSQPGQGYETQYF.

This clonotype showed up many times. This rearrangement joins TRBV29-1 to TRBJ2-1; 12 bases are a match to TRBD2. V was clipped by 7 bases and J by 8 bases; unmatched bases: 9. From germline, CDR1 is SQVTM and CDR2 ANQGSEA. The CDR3 contains 14 residues. The CDR3: CSDKPTSGSYEQFF. CDR3 DNA: TGCAGCGACAAGCCGACTAGCGGGAGTTATGAGCAGTTCTTC.

The chain employs TRBV29-1 and TRBJ2-3; no clear D gene. The CDR3 runs to 12 residues. Germline V gives CDR1 SQVTM, CDR2 ANQGSEA. V lost 5 bases and J 2 bases, leaving 8 bases between the germline ends. The CDR3 sequence is CSVLVHTDTQYF. The CDR3 region has the DNA TGCAGCGTTCTGGTGCACACAGATACGCAGTATTTT.

This clonotype showed up many times. The chain joins TRBV29-1 to TRBJ2-7; 10 nucleotides agree with TRBD2. The CDR3 totals 12 residues. From germline, CDR1 is SQVTM and CDR2 ANQGSEA. Unmatched junction bases numbered 5, after V lost 7 bases and J lost 5 bases. CDR3 bases: TGCAGCGCTGGGACTAGCGATGACGAGCAGTACTTC. It codes for CSAGTSDDEQYF.

This clonotype was detected only a few times. This chain joins TRBV29-1 and TRBJ2-7; D perhaps matches TRBD1 (7 bases). The CDR3 totals 13 residues. CDR1 is SQVTM and CDR2 is ANQGSEA in the germline V gene. The ends were cut back, 4 bases at V and 1 base at J, with 11 bases in the middle. CDR3 loop: CSVGRDSSYEQYF. In DNA, the CDR3 is TGCAGCGTTGGGAGGGACAGTTCCTACGAGCAGTACTTC.

The chain joins TRBV2 to TRBJ2-2, with TRBD2 matching 7 bases. The V and J ends lost 8 bases and 5 bases, in that order; junction bases with no gene match: 11. The CDR3 is made up of 15 amino acids. Germline V lookup: CDR1 SNHLY, CDR2 FYNNEI. In nucleotides, the CDR3 is TGTGCCAGCGCTGGCAGCGGGGTGAGGACCGGGGAGCTGTTTTTT. It encodes CASAGSGVRTGELFF.